The clone carrying this T cell receptor (beta chain) came up a few times. What it recognizes is unknown. The data were taken from a study of blood T cells in healthy people across ages. Whole-study results and caveats: Possibly confounding the expanded clonotype changes was the fact that donor CMV status was unknown.

The CDR3 runs to 16 residues. J lost 6 bases, V lost 7 bases, and 12 bases had no gene match. CDR1 is MNHEY and CDR2 is SVGEGT in the germline V gene. Sample-barcoded 5' priming and a J-beta primer mix drove a second PCR of roughly 6 to 12 cycles. Each cDNA molecule was tagged by a template-switch adaptor with 12 random nucleotides. Each sample provided no less than 2.5 million CDR3-containing paired-end reads. TCRdb recomputed calls from the 5' RACE reads with MiXCR, one row per CDR3 protein. The sample lists about 780,000 distinct CDR3 sequences; about 46% were seen once. The chain links TRBV6-2 or TRBV6-3 to TRBJ2-7, with 13 bases fitting TRBD2. The sample comprised blood. The sequence came from an elderly man in good health. The CDR3 sequence: CASNKGLAGPMFEQYF. The CDR3 region has the DNA TGTGCCAGCAATAAGGGACTAGCGGGACCCATGTTCGAGCAGTACTTC.